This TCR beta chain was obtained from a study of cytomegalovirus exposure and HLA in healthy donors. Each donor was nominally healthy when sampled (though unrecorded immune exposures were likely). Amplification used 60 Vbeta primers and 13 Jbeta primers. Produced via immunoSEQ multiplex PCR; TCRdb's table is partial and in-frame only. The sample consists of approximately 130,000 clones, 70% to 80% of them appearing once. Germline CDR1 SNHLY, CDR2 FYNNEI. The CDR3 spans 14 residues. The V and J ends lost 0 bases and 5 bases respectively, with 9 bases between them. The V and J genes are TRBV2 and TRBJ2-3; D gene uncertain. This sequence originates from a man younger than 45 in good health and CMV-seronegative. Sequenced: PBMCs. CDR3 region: CASSEAGVLDTQYF. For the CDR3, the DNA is TGTGCCAGCAGTGAAGCAGGAGTCCTAGATACGCAGTATTTT.